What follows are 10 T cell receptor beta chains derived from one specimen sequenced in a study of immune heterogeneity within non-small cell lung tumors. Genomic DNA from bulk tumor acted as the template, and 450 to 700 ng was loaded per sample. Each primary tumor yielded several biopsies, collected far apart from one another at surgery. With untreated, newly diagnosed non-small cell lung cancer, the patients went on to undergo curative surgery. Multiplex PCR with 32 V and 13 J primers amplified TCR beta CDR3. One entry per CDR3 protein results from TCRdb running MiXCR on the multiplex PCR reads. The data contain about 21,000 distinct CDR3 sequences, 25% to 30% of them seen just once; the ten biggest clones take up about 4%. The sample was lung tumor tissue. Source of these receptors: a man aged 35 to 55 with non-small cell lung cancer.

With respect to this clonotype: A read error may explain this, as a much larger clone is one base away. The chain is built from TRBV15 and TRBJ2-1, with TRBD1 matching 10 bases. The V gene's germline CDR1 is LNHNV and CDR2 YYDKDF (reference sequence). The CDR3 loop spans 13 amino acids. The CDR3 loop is CVTSDRGHYEQFF. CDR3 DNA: TGTGTCACCTCCGACAGGGGGCACTATGAGCAGTTCTTC. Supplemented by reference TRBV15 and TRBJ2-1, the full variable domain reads DAMVIQNPRYQVTQFGKPVTLSCSQTLNHNVMYWYQQKSSQAPKLLFHYYDKDFNNEADTPDNFQSRRPNTSFCFLDIRSPGLGDTAMYLCVTSDRGHYEQFFGPGTRLTVL.

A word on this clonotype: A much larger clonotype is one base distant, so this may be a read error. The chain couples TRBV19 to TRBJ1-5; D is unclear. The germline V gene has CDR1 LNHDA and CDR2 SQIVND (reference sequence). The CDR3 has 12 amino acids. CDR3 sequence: CPSSAGNQPQHF. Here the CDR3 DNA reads TGTCCCAGTAGTGCAGGCAATCAGCCCCAGCATTTT.

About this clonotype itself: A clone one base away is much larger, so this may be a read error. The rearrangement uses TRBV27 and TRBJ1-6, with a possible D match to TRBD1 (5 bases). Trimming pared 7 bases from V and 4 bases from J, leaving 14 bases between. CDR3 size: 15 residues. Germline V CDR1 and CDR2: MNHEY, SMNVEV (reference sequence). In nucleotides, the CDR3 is TGTGCCAGCATATCCAGGGCCAGATATAATTCACCCCTCCACTTT. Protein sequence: CASISRARYNSPLHF.

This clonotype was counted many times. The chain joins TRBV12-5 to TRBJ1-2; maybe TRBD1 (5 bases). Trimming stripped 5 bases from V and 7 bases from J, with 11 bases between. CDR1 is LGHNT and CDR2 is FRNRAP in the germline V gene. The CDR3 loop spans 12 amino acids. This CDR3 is CASGPLGGGYTF. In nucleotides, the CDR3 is TGTGCTAGTGGTCCCCTTGGGGGTGGCTACACCTTC.

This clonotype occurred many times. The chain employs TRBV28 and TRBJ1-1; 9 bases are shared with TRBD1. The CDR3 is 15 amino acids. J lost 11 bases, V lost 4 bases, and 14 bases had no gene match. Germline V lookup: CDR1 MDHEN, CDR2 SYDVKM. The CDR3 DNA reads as TGTGCCAGCAGTTCCGGGACAGGGCGGCTGTATACGGCTTTCTTT. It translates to CASSSGTGRLYTAFF.

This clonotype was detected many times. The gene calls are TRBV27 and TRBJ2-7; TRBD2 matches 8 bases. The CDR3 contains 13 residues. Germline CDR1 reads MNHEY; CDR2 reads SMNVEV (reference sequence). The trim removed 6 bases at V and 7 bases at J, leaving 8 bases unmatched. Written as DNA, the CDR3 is TGTGCCAGCAGCCCTAGCGGGTATGAGGAGCAGTACTTC. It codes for CASSPSGYEEQYF.

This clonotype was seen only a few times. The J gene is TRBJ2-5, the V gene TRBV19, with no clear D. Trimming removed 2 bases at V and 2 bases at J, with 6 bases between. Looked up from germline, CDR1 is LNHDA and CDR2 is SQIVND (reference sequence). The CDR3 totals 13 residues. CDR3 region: CASSITVQETQYF. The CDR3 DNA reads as TGTGCCAGTAGTATAACAGTACAAGAGACCCAGTACTTC.

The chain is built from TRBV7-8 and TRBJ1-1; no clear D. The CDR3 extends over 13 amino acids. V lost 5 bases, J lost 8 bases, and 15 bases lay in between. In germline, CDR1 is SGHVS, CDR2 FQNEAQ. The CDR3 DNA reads TGTGCCAGCAGCACCCCGGGGAGGGCGGAAGCTTTCTTT. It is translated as CASSTPGRAEAFF.

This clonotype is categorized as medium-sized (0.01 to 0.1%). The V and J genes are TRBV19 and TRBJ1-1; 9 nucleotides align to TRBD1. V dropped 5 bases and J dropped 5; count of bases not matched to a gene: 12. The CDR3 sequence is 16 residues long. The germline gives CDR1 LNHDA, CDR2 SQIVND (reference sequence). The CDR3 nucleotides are TGTGCCAGTAGTCTCTTTGAGGGACAGGGAAGAACTGAAGCTTTCTTT. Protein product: CASSLFEGQGRTEAFF.

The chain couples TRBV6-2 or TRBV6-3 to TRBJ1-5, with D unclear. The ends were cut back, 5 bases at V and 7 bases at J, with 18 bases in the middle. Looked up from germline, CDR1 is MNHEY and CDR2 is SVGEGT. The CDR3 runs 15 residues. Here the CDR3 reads CASSKTRSPGQPQHF. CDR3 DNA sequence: TGTGCCAGCAGTAAGACAAGGTCCCCCGGGCAGCCCCAGCATTTT.